A selection of T cell receptor beta chains follows, all from one sample in a study of blood T cell repertoires in COVID-19. Generated by immunoSEQ multiplex PCR, the TCRdb table keeps only in-frame clones and is missing some. The sample carries around 250,000 clones, 75% to 90% recorded once. The sample consisted of PBMCs or T cells enriched from blood (not recorded which). These receptors originate from a woman aged 25 to 39 who had recovered from COVID-19. Both conserved end residues are part of each CDR3. The D gene is left open where the match is weak. Clone size is shown for a subset of rows, as once, few, many or a class of expanded clone.

- | TRBD1 | TRBJ2-1 | TRBV10-3 | TGTGCCATCAGTGAGACCGGACAGGGGGCGCGTAATGAGCAGTTCTTC | CAISETGQGARNEQFF
once | - | TRBJ2-5 | TRBV19 | TGTGCCAGTGCTGACAGGAAAGGTCCGTACCAAGAGACCCAGTACTTC | CASADRKGPYQETQYF
- | TRBD1 | TRBJ1-5 | TRBV19 | TGTGCCAGTAGTACGGACAGGAGCAATCAGCCCCAGCATTTT | CASSTDRSNQPQHF
- | - | TRBJ2-7 | TRBV10-3 | TGTGCCATTGAGGACCGTTGGGGGGACGAGCAGTACTTC | CAIEDRWGDEQYF
- | - | TRBJ1-1 | TRBV7-9 | TGTGCCAGCAGCAATATAGAAGGGGTCACTGAAGCTTTCTTT | CASSNIEGVTEAFF
- | TRBD2 | TRBJ2-2 | TRBV20-1 | TGCAGTGCTAGTTTTTCCTATAGCGGGAGTAACACCGGGGAGCTGTTTTTT | CSASFSYSGSNTGELFF
- | - | TRBJ1-4 | TRBV4-1 | TGCGCCAGCAGCCAGGGCTATTTACGGGAGGGGGAAAAACTGTTTTTT | CASSQGYLREGEKLFF
- | TRBD2 | TRBJ2-3 | TRBV7-2 | TGTGCCAGCAGCTTAGTCGCGACTAGCGGGAGGCGCACAGATACGCAGTATTTT | CASSLVATSGRRTDTQYF
once | TRBD2 | TRBJ2-3 | TRBV7-2 | TGTGCCAGCAGCCTTGGGACTAGCGGGAGGCGACGCACAGATACGCAGTATTTT | CASSLGTSGRRRTDTQYF
- | - | TRBJ2-5 | TRBV27 | TGTGCCAGCAGTCTTTCCGGGAAATGGGAGACCCAGTACTTC | CASSLSGKWETQYF
few | - | TRBJ1-2 | TRBV9 | TGTGCCAGCAGCGTAGCTACAGTTAACTATGGCTACACCTTC | CASSVATVNYGYTF
- | TRBD1 | TRBJ1-5 | TRBV7-9 | TGTGCCAGCAGCTCCGGGACAGGGAGTAGAGGGCAGCCCCAGCATTTT | CASSSGTGSRGQPQHF
- | TRBD2 | TRBJ2-5 | TRBV20-1 | TGCAGTGCAAGTTCTAGCGGCAGTCTTCAAGAGACCCAGTACTTC | CSASSSGSLQETQYF
- | TRBD1 | TRBJ1-1 | TRBV4-3 | TGCGCCAGCGGGAAGACGGGACAGGGGATTCAGAACACTGAAGCTTTCTTT | CASGKTGQGIQNTEAFF
- | - | TRBJ2-3 | TRBV27 | TGTGCCAGCAGTTTAGAGTCTTCGGGCGGGGTCTTCGGGACCCTATACACAGATACGCAGTATTTT | CASSLESSGGVFGTLYTDTQYF
once | TRBD1 | TRBJ1-2 | TRBV12-3/TRBV12-4 | TGTGCCAGCAGCTTGGGACAGGGTTATGGCTACACCTTC | CASSLGQGYGYTF
once | TRBD1 | TRBJ1-2 | TRBV19 | TGTGCCAGTAGGACCTTCGACAGGGGATACGGCTACACCTTC | CASRTFDRGYGYTF
- | - | TRBJ1-2 | TRBV4-1 | TGCGCCAGCAGCCAAGTCGTTCAGGGGTTGAGCGGCTACACCTTC | CASSQVVQGLSGYTF
- | TRBD2 | TRBJ2-3 | TRBV5-1 | TGCGCCAGCACCTCCCGACTAGCGGGAATGAGCACAGATACGCAGTATTTT | CASTSRLAGMSTDTQYF
many | - | TRBJ1-1 | TRBV19 | TGTGCCAGTAGTAGGGCAGCTGAAGCTTTCTTT | CASSRAAEAFF
- | TRBD1 | TRBJ1-2 | TRBV19 | TGTGCCAGTAGTATATCAGGGACAGGGTATGGCTACACCTTC | CASSISGTGYGYTF
- | TRBD2 | TRBJ2-1 | TRBV7-7 | TGTGCTAGCAGTCCCCTAGCGGGGGCGGCAAATGAGCAGTTCTTC | CASSPLAGAANEQFF
- | - | TRBJ1-4 | TRBV15 | TGTGCCACCAGCAGAAACCCAGGAACTAATGAAAAACTGTTTTTT | CATSRNPGTNEKLFF
- | TRBD1 | TRBJ2-7 | TRBV6-5 | TGTGCCAGCAGTTCCAGACAGGGGAAAAAGAGCTACGAGCAGTACTTC | CASSSRQGKKSYEQYF
- | TRBD1 | TRBJ1-4 | TRBV19 | TGTGCCAGTAGTCAATGGACAGGGGGAAATGAAAAACTGTTTTTT | CASSQWTGGNEKLFF
- | TRBD1 | TRBJ2-7 | TRBV4-3 | TGCGCCAGCAGCCAGGCCGGGACAGGCTCCTACGAGCAGTACTTC | CASSQAGTGSYEQYF
once | - | TRBJ2-3 | TRBV28 | TGTGCCAGCAGTTTTTTGGAGGGTACGCAGTATTTT | CASSFLEGTQYF
- | - | TRBJ1-4 | TRBV4-2 | TGTGCCAGCAGCCCCGAACTCCGGGTAACTAATGAAAAACTGTTTTTT | CASSPELRVTNEKLFF
- | TRBD2 | TRBJ2-7 | TRBV10-3 | TGTGCCATCCGCACCGGGAGGACCGGCTACGAGCAGTACTTC | CAIRTGRTGYEQYF
- | - | TRBJ2-1 | TRBV4-2 | TGTGCCAGCAGCCAGCCCACCCGTATAACACTAGTAACTCTCAATGAGCAGTTCTTC | CASSQPTRITLVTLNEQFF
- | TRBD2 | TRBJ2-1 | TRBV6-5 | TGTGCCAGCAGTTATACGGTAGCGGGGGCGAATGAGCAGTTCTTC | CASSYTVAGANEQFF
- | - | TRBJ1-1 | TRBV7-2 | TGTGCCAGCAGCTTAAGGAGAAGCGACACTGAAGCTTTCTTT | CASSLRRSDTEAFF
- | - | TRBJ2-7 | TRBV7-9 | TGTGCCAGCAGCTTAAACCAGGGGCACGAGCAGTACTTC | CASSLNQGHEQYF
- | - | TRBJ1-1 | TRBV6-1 | TGTGCCAGCAGTGAAGGAGGGATCAGGAGAGAAGCTTTCTTT | CASSEGGIRREAFF
- | - | TRBJ1-6 | TRBV5-1 | TGCGCCAGCAGACAGGCGATGGATTCACCCCTCCACTTT | CASRQAMDSPLHF
- | - | TRBJ1-2 | TRBV19 | TGTGCCACTCAGAGGGACACTGGGTATGGCTACACCTTC | CATQRDTGYGYTF
- | - | TRBJ2-3 | TRBV6-4 | TGTGCCAGCAGTCCGGGAAGCACAGATACGCAGTATTTT | CASSPGSTDTQYF
- | - | TRBJ2-1 | TRBV5-4 | TGTGCCAGCACTAGTCCCAACAATGAGCAGTTCTTC | CASTSPNNEQFF
- | - | TRBJ2-7 | TRBV10-3 | TGTGCCATCAGTGGGTCGGGGCGGCGAGCCTACGAGCAGTACTTC | CAISGSGRRAYEQYF
- | TRBD2 | TRBJ2-7 | TRBV27 | TGTGCCAGCAGCCGGACCGGGACTAGCGACTACGAGCAGTACTTC | CASSRTGTSDYEQYF
- | - | TRBJ2-1 | TRBV30 | TGTGCCTGGAGTGCCCGTTTCAATGAGCAGTTCTTC | CAWSARFNEQFF
- | - | TRBJ2-5 | TRBV12-3/TRBV12-4 | TGTGCCAGCGGGGCAGTACTTCAAGAGACCCAGTACTTC | CASGAVLQETQYF
- | - | TRBJ1-2 | TRBV9 | TGTGCCAGCAGCGTGGGACAAGACTATGGCTACACCTTC | CASSVGQDYGYTF
- | - | TRBJ1-4 | TRBV28 | TGTGCCAGCAGTTTGGCGGGAGGGAATGAAAAACTGTTTTTT | CASSLAGGNEKLFF
- | - | TRBJ2-2 | TRBV4-1 | TGCGCCAGCAGCCAAGAGTACGGGAACACCGGGGAGCTGTTTTTT | CASSQEYGNTGELFF